Following are 4 T cell receptor beta chains from one sample sequenced in a study of identical twins. TCRdb reprocessed the 5' RACE reads via MiXCR and lists one record per CDR3 protein. The sample shows about 340,000 distinct CDR3 sequences, approximately 8.8% of them seen only once. The source material was naive T cells sorted from blood. These TCRs come from a woman aged 50 to 60 in good health.

This clonotype has more than one count but fewer than ten. The J gene is TRBJ2-3, the V gene TRBV29-1; 7 nucleotides match TRBD2. Per germline, CDR1 SQVTM and CDR2 ANQGSEA. V lost 4 bases, J lost 2 bases, and 15 bases stayed unmatched. This CDR3 comprises 17 residues. The CDR3: CSVARKRLATYTDTQYF. CDR3 in DNA: TGCAGCGTTGCCCGAAAAAGACTAGCAACTTACACAGATACGCAGTATTTT.

V and J are TRBV6-5 and TRBJ2-5; 7 bases are shared with TRBD2. Germline CDR1 reads MNHEY; CDR2 reads SVGAGI. V shed 7 bases and J 2 bases; nucleotides not matched to a gene: 10. This CDR3 region has 15 residues. The CDR3 here is CASKGGGGVQETQYF. The CDR3 DNA reads TGTGCCAGCAAAGGAGGTGGGGGGGTGCAAGAGACCCAGTACTTC.

Many counts were recorded for this clonotype. The gene calls are TRBV28 and TRBJ2-3, with 7 bases aligning to TRBD2. From germline, CDR1 is MDHEN and CDR2 SYDVKM. V lost 11 bases to trimming and J lost 6 bases; unmatched junction nucleotides: 8. The CDR3 has 12 residues. This CDR3 reads CASGTTMDTQYF. The DNA of the CDR3 is TGTGCCTCGGGGACTACCATGGATACGCAGTATTTT. The full variable domain, in which reference TRBV28 and TRBJ2-3 provide the parts outside the CDR3, is DVKVTQSSRYLVKRTGEKVFLECVQDMDHENMFWYRQDPGLGLRLIYFSYDVKMKEKGDIPEGYSVSREKKERFSLILESASTNQTSMYLCASGTTMDTQYFGPGTRLTVL.

CDR3 sequence reads: CSALRTGVNQPQHF. In DNA form, the CDR3 reads TGCAGTGCTCTCCGGACAGGGGTCAATCAGCCCCAGCATTTT. The gene calls are TRBV20-1 and TRBJ1-5; TRBD1 aligns across 9 bases. The V and J ends lost 5 bases and 3 bases, in that order; junction bases with no gene match: 5. The CDR3 consists of 14 residues. CDR1 and CDR2 from the germline V gene are DFQATT and SNEGSKA (reference sequence).